A single sample is the source of the 6 T cell receptor beta chains below, sequenced in a study of vaccination effects on CD4 cells after COVID-19. The table came from immunoSEQ multiplex PCR; TCRdb's copy has only in-frame clones and leaves some out. The table has 20,000 to 30,000 clones, approximately 62% seen once. Their antigens remain unidentified. Antigen-specific CD4+ T cells were expanded with viral peptide pools in the ViraFEST assay before sequencing. Culturing for 10 days preceded CD4+ T cell isolation. This person caught SARS-CoV-2 sometime from March to December 2020, and PCR testing confirmed the infection. Sequencing was performed on CD4+ T cells from PBMCs cultured with SARS-CoV-2 spike peptides, taken before COVID-19 vaccination. All receptors come from a human donor who had a prior SARS-CoV-2 infection.

This clone was seen just once. The genes are TRBV29-1 and TRBJ1-1; no clear D. Trimming stripped 0 bases from V and 0 bases from J, with 5 bases between. This CDR3 has 13 residues. Germline values: CDR1 SQVTM, CDR2 ANQGSEA. The CDR3 loop reads CSVEEGMNTEAFF. The CDR3 DNA reads TGCAGCGTTGAAGAGGGTATGAACACTGAAGCTTTCTTT.

The chain employs TRBV2 and TRBJ1-1; no clear D. Germline V gives CDR1 SNHLY, CDR2 FYNNEI. This CDR3 comprises 13 residues. V lost 2 bases and J 0 bases, leaving 4 bases between the germline ends. Here the CDR3 DNA reads TGTGCCAGCAGTGAACAGTTGAACACTGAAGCTTTCTTT. Its translation: CASSEQLNTEAFF.

Within the sample, this clone is medium-sized (0.01 to 0.1%). The rearrangement joins TRBV7-3 to TRBJ2-1, with a tentative D call TRBD2 (6 bases). V lost 5 bases and J lost 8, with 19 bases in between. Germline CDR1 is SGHTA and CDR2 is FQGTGA. CDR3 size: 15 residues. CDR3 DNA: TGTGCCAGCAGCCCCTCCCGGGAGAAAGTAGATGAGCAGTTCTTC. Its translation: CASSPSREKVDEQFF. The full variable domain, in which reference TRBV7-3 and TRBJ2-1 provide the parts outside the CDR3, is GAGVSQTPSNKVTEKGKYVELRCDPISGHTALYWYRQSLGQGPEFLIYFQGTGAADDSGLPNDRFFAVRPEGSVSTLKIQRTERGDSAVYLCASSPSREKVDEQFFGPGTRLTVL.

The J gene is TRBJ1-1, the V gene TRBV9, with a tentative D call TRBD1 (5 bases). This CDR3 comprises 16 residues. Germline V gene data show CDR1 as SGDLS and CDR2 as YYNGEE. V was trimmed by 3 bases and J by 0 bases, leaving 15 bases between them. CDR3 DNA: TGTGCCAGCAGCGCGGGGCCTTCCCCCATGAACACTGAAGCTTTCTTT. Protein product: CASSAGPSPMNTEAFF.

This chain uses TRBV20-1 with TRBJ2-1; no clear D. CDR1 and CDR2 from the germline V gene are DFQATT and SNEGSKA (reference sequence). V lost 7 bases, J lost 6 bases, and 10 bases lay in between. The CDR3 length is 11 residues. CDR3 sequence (DNA): TGCAGTGGAGTGGGGTTCAATGAGCAGTTCTTC. Translating it yields CSGVGFNEQFF.

The chain couples TRBV5-5 to TRBJ1-5; the match to TRBD1 covers 9 bases. The CDR3 totals 15 residues. Germline V lookup: CDR1 SGHKS, CDR2 YYEKEE (reference sequence). V lost 0 bases to trimming and J lost 5 bases; unmatched junction nucleotides: 3. The chain's CDR3 is CASSLVGQGDQPQHF. In nucleotides, the CDR3 is TGTGCCAGCAGCTTGGTGGGACAGGGAGATCAGCCCCAGCATTTT.